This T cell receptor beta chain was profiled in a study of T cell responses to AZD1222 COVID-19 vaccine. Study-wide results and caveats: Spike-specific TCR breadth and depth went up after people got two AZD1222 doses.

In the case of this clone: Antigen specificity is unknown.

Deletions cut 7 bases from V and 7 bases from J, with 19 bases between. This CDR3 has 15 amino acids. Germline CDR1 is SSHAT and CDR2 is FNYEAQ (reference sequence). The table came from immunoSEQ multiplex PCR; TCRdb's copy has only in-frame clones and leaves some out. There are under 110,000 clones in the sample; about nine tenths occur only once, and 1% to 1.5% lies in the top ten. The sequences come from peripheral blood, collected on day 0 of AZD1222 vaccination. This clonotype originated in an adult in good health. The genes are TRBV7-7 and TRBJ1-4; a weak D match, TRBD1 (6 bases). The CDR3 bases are TGTGCCAGCACCCCAGGCAGGGGCGGAGGTGAAAAACTGTTTTTT. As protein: CASTPGRGGGEKLFF.